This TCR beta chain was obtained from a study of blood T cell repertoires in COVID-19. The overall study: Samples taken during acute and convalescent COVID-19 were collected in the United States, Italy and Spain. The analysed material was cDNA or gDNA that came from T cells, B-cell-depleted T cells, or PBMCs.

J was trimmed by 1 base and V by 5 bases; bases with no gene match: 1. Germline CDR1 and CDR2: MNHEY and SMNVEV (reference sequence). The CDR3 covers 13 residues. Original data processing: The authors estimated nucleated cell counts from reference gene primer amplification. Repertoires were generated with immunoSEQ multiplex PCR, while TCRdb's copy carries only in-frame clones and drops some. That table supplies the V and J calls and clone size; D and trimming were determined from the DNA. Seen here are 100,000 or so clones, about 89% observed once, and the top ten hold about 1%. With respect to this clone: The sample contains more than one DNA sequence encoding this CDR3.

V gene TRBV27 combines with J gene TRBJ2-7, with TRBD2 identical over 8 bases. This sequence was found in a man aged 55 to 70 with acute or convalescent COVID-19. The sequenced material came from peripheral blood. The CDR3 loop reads CASSSGGSYEQYF. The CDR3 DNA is TGTGCCAGCAGTAGCGGGGGATCCTACGAGCAGTACTTC.